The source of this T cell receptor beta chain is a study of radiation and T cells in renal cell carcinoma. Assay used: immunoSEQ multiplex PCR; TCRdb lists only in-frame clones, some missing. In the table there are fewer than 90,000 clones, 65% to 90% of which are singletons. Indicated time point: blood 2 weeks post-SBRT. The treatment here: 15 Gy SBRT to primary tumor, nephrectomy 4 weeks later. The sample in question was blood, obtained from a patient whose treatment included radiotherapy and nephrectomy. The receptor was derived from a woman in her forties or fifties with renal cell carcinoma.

The CDR3 protein is CASSLSPSGVGETQYF. The CDR3 region has the DNA TGTGCCAGCAGTTTATCACCCAGCGGGGTGGGGGAGACCCAGTACTTC. This chain connects TRBV27 to TRBJ2-5, with 7 bases that match TRBD2. CDR1 is MNHEY and CDR2 is SMNVEV in the germline V gene (reference sequence). There are 16 residues in the CDR3. Losses at the gene ends were 0 bases for V and 5 bases for J; bases not matched to a gene: 9.